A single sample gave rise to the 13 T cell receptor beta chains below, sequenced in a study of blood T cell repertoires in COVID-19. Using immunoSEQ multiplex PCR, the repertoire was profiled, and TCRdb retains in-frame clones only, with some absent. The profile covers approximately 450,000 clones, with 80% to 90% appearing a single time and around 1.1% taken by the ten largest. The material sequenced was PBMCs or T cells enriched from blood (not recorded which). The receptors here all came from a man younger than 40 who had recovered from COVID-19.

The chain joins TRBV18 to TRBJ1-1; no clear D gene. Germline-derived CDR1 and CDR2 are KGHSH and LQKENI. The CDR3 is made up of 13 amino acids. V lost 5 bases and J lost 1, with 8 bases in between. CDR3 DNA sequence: TGTGCCAGCTCAGGGTCGGGGAACACTGAAGCTTTCTTT. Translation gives CASSGSGNTEAFF. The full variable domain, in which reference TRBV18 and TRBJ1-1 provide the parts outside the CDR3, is NAGVMQNPRHLVRRRGQEARLRCSPMKGHSHVYWYRQLPEEGLKFMVYLQKENIIDESGMPKERFSAEFPKEGPSILRIQQVVRGDSAAYFCASSGSGNTEAFFGQGTRLTVV.

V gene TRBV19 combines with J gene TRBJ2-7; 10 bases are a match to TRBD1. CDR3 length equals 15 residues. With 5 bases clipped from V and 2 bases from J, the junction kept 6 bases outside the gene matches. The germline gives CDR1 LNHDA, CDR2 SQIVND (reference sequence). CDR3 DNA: TGTGCCAGTAGTGTGGGACAGGGGCGGACCTACGAGCAGTACTTC. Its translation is CASSVGQGRTYEQYF.

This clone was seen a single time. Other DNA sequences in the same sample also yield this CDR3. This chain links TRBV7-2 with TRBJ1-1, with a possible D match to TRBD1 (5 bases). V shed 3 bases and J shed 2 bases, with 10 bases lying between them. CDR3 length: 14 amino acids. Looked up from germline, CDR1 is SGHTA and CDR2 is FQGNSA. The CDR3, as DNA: TGTGCCAGCAGCTTCGGGGGAGCCAACACTGAAGCTTTCTTT. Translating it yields CASSFGGANTEAFF.

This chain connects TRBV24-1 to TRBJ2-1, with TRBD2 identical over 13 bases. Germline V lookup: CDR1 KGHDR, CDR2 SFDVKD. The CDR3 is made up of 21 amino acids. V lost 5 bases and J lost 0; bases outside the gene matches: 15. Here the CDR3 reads CATSVGQVGTSGASSYNEQFF. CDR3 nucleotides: TGTGCCACCAGTGTCGGACAGGTCGGGACTAGCGGGGCCAGCTCCTACAATGAGCAGTTCTTC.

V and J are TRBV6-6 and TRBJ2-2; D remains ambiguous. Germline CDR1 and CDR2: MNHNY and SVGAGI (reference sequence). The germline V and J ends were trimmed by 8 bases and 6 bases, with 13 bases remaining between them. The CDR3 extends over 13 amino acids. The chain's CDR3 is CASVYEFAGELFF. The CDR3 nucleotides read TGTGCCAGCGTCTATGAGTTTGCCGGGGAGCTGTTTTTT.

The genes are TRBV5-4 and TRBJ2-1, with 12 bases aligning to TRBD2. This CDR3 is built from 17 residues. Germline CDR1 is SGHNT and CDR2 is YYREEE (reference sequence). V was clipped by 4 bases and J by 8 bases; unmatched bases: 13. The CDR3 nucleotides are TGTGCCAGCAGCGCCTCCGGGACTAGCGGGCCTTGGCATGAGCAGTTCTTC. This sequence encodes CASSASGTSGPWHEQFF.

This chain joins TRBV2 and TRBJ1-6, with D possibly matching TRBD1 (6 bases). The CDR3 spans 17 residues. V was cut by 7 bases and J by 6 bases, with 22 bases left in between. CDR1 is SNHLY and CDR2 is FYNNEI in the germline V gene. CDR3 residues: CASTPATGSSINSPLHF. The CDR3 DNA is TGTGCCAGCACCCCAGCAACAGGGTCCTCCATTAATTCACCCCTCCACTTT.

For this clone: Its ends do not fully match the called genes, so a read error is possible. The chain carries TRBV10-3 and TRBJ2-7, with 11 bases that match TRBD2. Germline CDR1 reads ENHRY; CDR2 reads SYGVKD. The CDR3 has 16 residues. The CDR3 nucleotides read TGTGCAATCAGGGTTTGGGGGACTAGCGGTTCGTACGAGCAGTACTTC. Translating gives CAIRVWGTSGSYEQYF.

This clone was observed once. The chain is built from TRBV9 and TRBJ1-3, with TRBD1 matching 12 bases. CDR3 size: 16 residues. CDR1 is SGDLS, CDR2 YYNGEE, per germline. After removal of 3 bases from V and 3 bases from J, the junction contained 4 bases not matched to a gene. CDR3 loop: CASSAGDRGLGNTIYF. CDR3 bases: TGTGCCAGCAGCGCGGGGGACAGGGGGCTTGGAAACACCATATATTTT.

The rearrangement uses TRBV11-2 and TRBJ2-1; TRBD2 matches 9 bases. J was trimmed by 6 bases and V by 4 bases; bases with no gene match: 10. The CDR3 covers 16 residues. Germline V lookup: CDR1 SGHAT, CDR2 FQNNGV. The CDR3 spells CASSSIAGAGSNEQFF. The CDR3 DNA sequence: TGTGCCAGCAGCTCGATAGCGGGAGCAGGTTCCAATGAGCAGTTCTTC.

The CDR3 loop reads CATGAGGTDTQYF. The CDR3 region has the DNA TGTGCCACCGGGGCAGGGGGCACAGATACGCAGTATTTT. V gene TRBV24-1 combines with J gene TRBJ2-3; D is perhaps TRBD1 (6 bases). From germline, CDR1 is KGHDR and CDR2 SFDVKD. CDR3 length: 13 amino acids. V lost 9 bases, J lost 1 base, and 10 bases lay in between.

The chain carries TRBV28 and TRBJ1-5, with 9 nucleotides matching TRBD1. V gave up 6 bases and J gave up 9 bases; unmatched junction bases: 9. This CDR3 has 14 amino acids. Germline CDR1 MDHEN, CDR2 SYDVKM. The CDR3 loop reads CASRTQGTGMPQHF. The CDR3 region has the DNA TGTGCCAGCAGAACCCAGGGGACAGGGATGCCCCAGCATTTT.

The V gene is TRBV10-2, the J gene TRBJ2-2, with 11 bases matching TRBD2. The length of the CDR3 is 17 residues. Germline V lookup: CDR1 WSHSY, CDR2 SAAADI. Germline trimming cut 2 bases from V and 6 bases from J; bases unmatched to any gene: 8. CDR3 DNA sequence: TGCGCCAGCAGTGAGGCTAGCGGGAGGCGATTTCCCGGGGAGCTGTTTTTT. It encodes CASSEASGRRFPGELFF.